What follows describes a single T cell receptor beta chain. Antigen specificity is unknown. The data are from a study of PD-1 blockade in classical Hodgkin lymphoma. All trial patients relapsed after autologous stem cell transplantation. Trimming left V 3 bases short and J 9 bases short, with 12 bases between. Looked up from germline, CDR1 is LGHNA and CDR2 is YNFKEQ. This CDR3 is 13 amino acids long. Findings of the study overall: Lower baseline TCR diversity was reported for newly diagnosed patients than for healthy donors.

Sequencing used immunoSEQ multiplex PCR; TCRdb keeps in-frame clones, though not all of them. The repertoire holds some 25,000 clones, about 78% seen once, with 30% to 40% in the top ten. Sequenced here: peripheral blood mononuclear cells (PBMCs), sampled before the second cycle of nivolumab. This chain joins TRBV4-2 and TRBJ2-1; possibly TRBD2 for D (6 bases). The TCR originated in a human donor with classical Hodgkin lymphoma. The CDR3 DNA reads TGTGCCAGCAGCCAGGCGACTAGAGGTGAGCAGTTCTTC. Its translation is CASSQATRGEQFF.